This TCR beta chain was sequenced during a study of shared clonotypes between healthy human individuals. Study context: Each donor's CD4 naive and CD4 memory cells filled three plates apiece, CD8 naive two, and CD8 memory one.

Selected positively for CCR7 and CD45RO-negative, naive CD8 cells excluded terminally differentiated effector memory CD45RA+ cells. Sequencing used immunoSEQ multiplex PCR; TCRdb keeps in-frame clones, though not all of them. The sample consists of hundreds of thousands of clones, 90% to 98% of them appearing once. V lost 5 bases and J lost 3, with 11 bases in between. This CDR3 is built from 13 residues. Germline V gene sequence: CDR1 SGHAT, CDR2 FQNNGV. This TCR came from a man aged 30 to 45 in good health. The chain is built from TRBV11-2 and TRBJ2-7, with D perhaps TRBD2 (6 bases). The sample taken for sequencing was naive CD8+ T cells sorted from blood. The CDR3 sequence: CASSRPDYYEQYF. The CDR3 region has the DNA TGTGCCAGCAGCCGCCCGGACTACTACGAGCAGTACTTC. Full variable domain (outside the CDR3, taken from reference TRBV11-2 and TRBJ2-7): EAGVAQSPRYKIIEKRQSVAFWCNPISGHATLYWYQQILGQGPKLLIQFQNNGVVDDSQLPKDRFSAERLKGVDSTLKIQPAKLEDSAVYLCASSRPDYYEQYFGPGTRLTVT.